The 29 T cell receptor beta chains in this list originate from one sample, sequenced in a study of T-cell memory formation after mild COVID-19. One entry per CDR3 protein, called by TCRdb with MiXCR from the 5' RACE reads. The data hold hundreds of thousands of distinct CDR3 sequences, with roughly 20% observed a single time. Sequencing was carried out using PBMCs or a T cell subset sorted from them (not recorded which). These receptors originate from an adult woman who had mild COVID-19 (a few samples of this study predate the infection). Cell type and time point are not known.

This clonotype came up many times. The chain links TRBV7-9 to TRBJ2-1; D ambiguous. The CDR3 has 16 residues. Trimming pared 1 base from V and 3 bases from J, leaving 13 bases between. The germline V gene has CDR1 SEHNR and CDR2 FQNEAQ (reference sequence). The DNA of the CDR3 is TGTGCCAGCAGCTTAGGTTCTTCCTACCACTACAATGAGCAGTTCTTC. This sequence encodes CASSLGSSYHYNEQFF.

This clonotype was detected ten times or more. This chain uses TRBV2 with TRBJ2-7; no reliable D call. The CDR3 is 15 residues long. V lost 5 bases to trimming and J lost 0 bases, with 14 bases between them. CDR1 and CDR2 (germline): SNHLY, FYNNEI. CDR3 sequence: CASSSSTTNSYEQYF. The CDR3 DNA is TGTGCCAGCAGTTCCAGTACCACAAACTCCTACGAGCAGTACTTC.

A few counts support this clonotype. The V and J genes are TRBV29-1 and TRBJ1-2; TRBD1 might be the D (5 bases). Trimming stripped 1 base from V and 3 bases from J, with 9 bases between. The CDR3 length is 13 residues. In germline, CDR1 is SQVTM, CDR2 ANQGSEA. CDR3 coding DNA: TGCAGCGTTGAAGGAGGGGTCCACTATGGCTACACCTTC. Amino acid sequence: CSVEGGVHYGYTF.

The chain has TRBV27 and TRBJ2-7; 8 positions agree with TRBD2. The CDR3 has 14 amino acids. V lost 2 bases, J lost 5 bases, and 5 bases stayed unmatched. The germline V gene encodes CDR1 MNHEY and CDR2 SMNVEV (reference sequence). The CDR3 protein is CASSLGAGGNEQYF. The DNA of the CDR3 is TGTGCCAGCAGTTTAGGGGCGGGGGGAAACGAGCAGTACTTC.

This chain joins TRBV10-3 and TRBJ2-5, with 9 bases lining up with TRBD2. Germline V CDR1 and CDR2: ENHRY, SYGVKD. The CDR3 is 14 residues long. Trimming at V came to 4 bases and at J to 5 bases, leaving 5 bases not matched to a gene. The CDR3, as DNA: TGTGCCATCAGTGGAATAACTAGCGGGGAGACCCAGTACTTC. Translated: CAISGITSGETQYF.

The table lists this clonotype with a count of one. The chain combines TRBV7-9 with TRBJ2-3; 10 bases fit TRBD1. The CDR3 runs to 16 residues. Germline V lookup: CDR1 SEHNR, CDR2 FQNEAQ (reference sequence). Trimming took 5 bases from V and 4 from J; bases not matched to a gene: 9. In DNA form, the CDR3 reads TGTGCCAGCAGCGGACCTGGGACAGGGGTCTCAGATACGCAGTATTTT. It is translated as CASSGPGTGVSDTQYF.

The CDR3 DNA follows: TGTGCCAGCAGTTCCTCCCCGCGACACCCCTACAATGAGCAGTTCTTC. Residues: CASSSSPRHPYNEQFF. The rearrangement joins TRBV12-3 or TRBV12-4 to TRBJ2-1; D remains unclear. The CDR3 extends over 16 amino acids. V was clipped by 4 bases and J by 2 bases, with 15 bases between them.

This chain connects TRBV7-3 to TRBJ1-2; the match to TRBD1 covers 9 bases. Trimming cost V 4 bases and J 7 bases; bases outside gene matches: 7. Germline lookup yields CDR1 SGHTA and CDR2 FQGTGA. This CDR3 comprises 14 residues. CDR3 sequence: CASSSTGGAGGYTF. In DNA form, the CDR3 reads TGTGCCAGCAGCTCTACAGGGGGCGCGGGTGGCTACACCTTC.

The chain recombines TRBV19 with TRBJ2-7, with a weak D call TRBD1 (6 bases). V dropped 9 bases and J dropped 2 bases, with 17 bases sitting between them. The CDR3 extends over 14 amino acids. The germline V gene encodes CDR1 LNHDA and CDR2 SQIVND (reference sequence). CDR3 region: CASTTGLSPYEQYF. CDR3 bases: TGTGCCAGCACCACAGGGTTGAGTCCCTACGAGCAGTACTTC.

This chain joins TRBV27 and TRBJ2-7; no firm D call. This CDR3 spans 16 amino acids. Germline assignment: CDR1 MNHEY and CDR2 SMNVEV (reference sequence). The V gene lost 1 base and the J gene lost 2 bases, with 15 bases spanning the gap. For the CDR3, the DNA is TGTGCCAGCAGTTTATGGTCATCATCGACAACCTACGAGCAGTACTTC. Translation gives CASSLWSSSTTYEQYF.

The genes are TRBV9 and TRBJ2-7, with D possibly TRBD1 on 6 matching bases. The CDR3 totals 13 residues. V lost 3 bases and J 6 bases, leaving 13 bases between the germline ends. CDR1 and CDR2 from the germline V gene are SGDLS and YYNGEE. In DNA form, the CDR3 reads TGTGCCAGCAGCGGCAGGGGCCGCCGCGAGCAGTACTTC. Protein sequence: CASSGRGRREQYF. Full variable domain (missing parts from reference TRBV9 and TRBJ2-7): DSGVTQTPKHLITATGQRVTLRCSPRSGDLSVYWYQQSLDQGLQFLIQYYNGEERAKGNILERFSAQQFPDLHSELNLSSLELGDSALYFCASSGRGRREQYFGPGTRLTVT.

This clonotype was picked up a small number of times. The chain joins TRBV7-3 to TRBJ2-3, with D hard to call. This CDR3 region has 14 residues. The germline CDR1 and CDR2 sequences are SGHTA and FQGTGA. V was pared by 1 base and J by 0 bases, with 5 bases between. Here the CDR3 reads CASSLRSSTDTQYF. CDR3 in DNA: TGTGCCAGCAGCTTAAGGTCTAGCACAGATACGCAGTATTTT. The full variable domain, with the rest looked up from reference TRBV7-3 and TRBJ2-3, is GAGVSQTPSNKVTEKGKYVELRCDPISGHTALYWYRQSLGQGPEFLIYFQGTGAADDSGLPNDRFFAVRPEGSVSTLKIQRTERGDSAVYLCASSLRSSTDTQYFGPGTRLTVL.

This rearrangement joins TRBV29-1 to TRBJ1-4; 10 bases match TRBD1. Unmatched junction bases numbered 4, after V lost 7 bases and J lost 5 bases. The CDR3 loop spans 13 amino acids. CDR1 is SQVTM and CDR2 is ANQGSEA in the germline V gene. The CDR3 loop is CSGGQGGNEKLFF. CDR3 DNA sequence: TGCAGCGGAGGACAGGGGGGGAATGAAAAACTGTTTTTT.

This chain links TRBV24-1 with TRBJ1-2, with 8 bases matching TRBD1. The CDR3 has 13 amino acids. V was clipped by 8 bases and J by 7 bases; unmatched bases: 8. Germline assignment: CDR1 KGHDR and CDR2 SFDVKD. The CDR3 DNA sequence: TGTGCCACCACAGGACAGGGCGAGAGTGGCTACACCTTC. It yields the protein CATTGQGESGYTF.

The rearrangement joins TRBV29-1 to TRBJ2-5, with 9 bases fitting TRBD1. CDR1 and CDR2 (germline): SQVTM, ANQGSEA. CDR3 length: 13 amino acids. V shed 6 bases, J shed 2 bases, and the junction held 4 bases outside the gene matches. CDR3 in DNA: TGCAGCGTAGGACAGGGGAGACAAGAGACCCAGTACTTC. It yields the protein CSVGQGRQETQYF.

This clonotype was observed a few times. This chain connects TRBV7-2 to TRBJ2-7; TRBD1 aligns across 7 bases. Germline values: CDR1 SGHTA, CDR2 FQGNSA. There are 14 residues in the CDR3. The ends lost 3 bases at V and 6 bases at J; junction bases unmatched: 8. The CDR3 loop reads CASSLSGGLSEQYF. CDR3 coding DNA: TGTGCCAGCAGCTTGTCAGGGGGTCTGAGCGAGCAGTACTTC.

The V call is TRBV20-1, the J call TRBJ1-2, with TRBD1 matching over 9 bases. Germline V CDR1 and CDR2: DFQATT, SNEGSKA (reference sequence). The CDR3 runs to 15 residues. The V and J ends lost 3 bases and 4 bases, in that order; junction bases with no gene match: 9. CDR3 coding DNA: TGCAGTGCTAGGGAACCGGGACAGGGCGCCTATGGCTACACCTTC. This codes for CSAREPGQGAYGYTF.

The V gene is TRBV5-8, the J gene TRBJ2-7; D uncertain. V lost 1 base, J lost 6 bases, and 20 bases lay in between. The CDR3 has 16 amino acids. Per the germline V gene, CDR1 is SGHTS and CDR2 is YDEGEE. The CDR3 DNA reads as TGTGCCAGCAGCTTGAAGGACGGCGCTTTTCCATTCGAGCAGTACTTC. As protein: CASSLKDGAFPFEQYF. Full variable domain (outside the CDR3, taken from reference TRBV5-8 and TRBJ2-7): EAGVTQSPTHLIKTRGQQATLRCSPISGHTSVYWYQQALGLGLQFLLWYDEGEERNRGNFPPRFSGRQFPNYSSELNVNALELEDSALYLCASSLKDGAFPFEQYFGPGTRLTVT.

The chain joins TRBV5-5 to TRBJ2-2; 9 bases agree with TRBD1. V gave up 4 bases and J gave up 7 bases; unmatched junction bases: 11. Germline V gene data show CDR1 as SGHKS and CDR2 as YYEKEE (reference sequence). The CDR3 is made up of 16 amino acids. CDR3 loop: CASSPVPGQGNGELFF. Here the CDR3 DNA reads TGTGCCAGCAGCCCCGTCCCGGGACAGGGTAACGGGGAGCTGTTTTTT.

This chain connects TRBV7-3 to TRBJ2-3, with D perhaps TRBD2 (7 bases). There are 16 residues in the CDR3. Trimming removed 4 bases at V and 4 bases at J, with 18 bases between. In germline, CDR1 is SGHTA, CDR2 FQGTGA. This CDR3 is CASSYREGAAADTQYF. DNA for the CDR3: TGTGCCAGCAGCTACAGGGAGGGAGCGGCGGCAGATACGCAGTATTTT.

This chain uses TRBV7-8 with TRBJ2-7, with D possibly matching TRBD2 (6 bases). From germline, CDR1 is SGHVS and CDR2 FQNEAQ. This CDR3 has 16 residues. Trimming took off 1 base at V and 0 bases at J, with 13 bases between the two ends. The CDR3 loop reads CASSLVGGSSSYEQYF. In DNA form, the CDR3 reads TGTGCCAGCAGCTTAGTCGGAGGGTCGAGCTCCTACGAGCAGTACTTC.

A few counts support this clonotype. The chain is built from TRBV5-1 and TRBJ2-3; perhaps D is TRBD1 or TRBD2 (5 bases each). V dropped 5 bases and J dropped 2 bases, with 18 bases sitting between them. This CDR3 comprises 16 residues. Germline-derived CDR1 and CDR2 are SGHRS and YFSETQ. The CDR3 region is CASRFGTPRPTDTQYF. CDR3 in DNA: TGCGCCAGCAGATTCGGGACCCCGAGGCCCACAGATACGCAGTATTTT.

This chain links TRBV5-6 with TRBJ2-3, with a weak D call TRBD1 (5 bases). V lost 4 bases, J lost 8 bases, and 17 bases lay in between. The CDR3 has 14 residues. The germline V gene encodes CDR1 SGHDT and CDR2 YYEEEE. The CDR3 reads CASSVGPRDGTQYF. The CDR3 DNA reads as TGTGCCAGCAGCGTCGGCCCCAGGGATGGTACGCAGTATTTT.

This chain uses TRBV7-9 with TRBJ2-3; D not resolved. Germline CDR1 reads SEHNR; CDR2 reads FQNEAQ (reference sequence). CDR3 size: 13 residues. The CDR3 DNA reads TGTGCGCTGACTGTTGATAGCACAGATACGCAGTATTTT. It encodes CALTVDSTDTQYF.

In nucleotides, the CDR3 is TGTGCCAGCAGCTCCGGCTTCACTAGCTCTGGAAACACCATATATTTT. Translation: CASSSGFTSSGNTIYF. V usage is TRBV7-9 and J usage is TRBJ1-3; unclear D gene. The CDR3 length is 16 residues. V was cut by 4 bases and J by 0 bases, with 13 bases left in between. Germline-derived CDR1 and CDR2 are SEHNR and FQNEAQ (reference sequence). Complete variable domain (other parts from reference TRBV7-9 and TRBJ1-3): DTGVSQNPRHKITKRGQNVTFRCDPISEHNRLYWYRQTLGQGPEFLTYFQNEAQLEKSRLLSDRFSAERPKGSFSTLEIQRTEQGDSAMYLCASSSGFTSSGNTIYFGEGSWLTVV.

This clonotype has a handful of counts. This chain uses TRBV20-1 with TRBJ2-7, with D possibly matching TRBD1 (6 bases). Germline V gene data show CDR1 as DFQATT and CDR2 as SNEGSKA (reference sequence). V was clipped by 0 bases and J by 3 bases, with 15 bases between them. The CDR3 contains 15 residues. This CDR3 is CSAREVVEGGYEQYF. CDR3 nucleotide sequence: TGCAGTGCTAGAGAAGTAGTCGAAGGGGGCTACGAGCAGTACTTC.

A few counts support this clonotype. The chain links TRBV12-3 or TRBV12-4 to TRBJ2-7; 7 bases are a match to TRBD1. This CDR3 comprises 14 residues. V lost 6 bases, J lost 2 bases, and 7 bases stayed unmatched. CDR3 sequence reads: CASRARQGPYEQYF. In DNA form, the CDR3 reads TGTGCCAGCAGAGCGAGACAGGGCCCCTACGAGCAGTACTTC.

This clonotype was found a few times. The chain joins TRBV11-2 to TRBJ2-5; 11 nucleotides align to TRBD2. This CDR3 region has 15 residues. The ends lost 3 bases at V and 5 bases at J; junction bases unmatched: 5. Germline values: CDR1 SGHAT, CDR2 FQNNGV. CDR3 sequence (DNA): TGTGCCAGCAGCTTCACGGGACTAGCGGCGGAGACCCAGTACTTC. Encoded protein: CASSFTGLAAETQYF.

The chain carries TRBV5-1 and TRBJ1-2; 8 bases fit TRBD1. V gave up 4 bases and J gave up 8 bases; unmatched junction bases: 10. CDR1 is SGHRS, CDR2 YFSETQ, per germline. This CDR3 is 14 amino acids long. In DNA form, the CDR3 reads TGCGCCAGCAGCGAAGGACAGGGTCTTGGCGGCTACACCTTC. Its translation is CASSEGQGLGGYTF.